This TCR beta chain was recovered during a study of CD8+CD57+ T cells in acquired aplastic anemia. Looking at the study overall: Sorted CD4+ and CD8+ cells gave an average of 3.2 ug of DNA. Study-level findings and limits: Some 30 shared CD8+ CDR3s appeared highly expressed within patients' immunodominant clones. The CD8+ Simpson's diversity of patients and controls was not significantly different.

This clonotype was seen ten or more times. The antigen remains undetermined. Individuals selected for sequencing had exhibited CD8+CD57+ cell expansion on flow cytometry. Patient blood was sampled before any therapy had been received. TCR beta VDJ combinations and CDR3 sequences were profiled from genomic DNA. MiXCR, run by TCRdb on the reads, gives a single entry per CDR3 protein. In the table there are just over 450,000 distinct CDR3 sequences, less than 35% of which are singletons. Germline V gives CDR1 SNHLY, CDR2 FYNNEI. The CDR3 is made up of 13 amino acids. Between the trimmed V and J ends, which lost 7 bases and 2 bases, there was a span of 9 bases.

The specimen sequenced was sorted CD4+, CD8+, or CD8+CD57+ T cells (not recorded which) from PBMCs. The chain is built from TRBV2 and TRBJ1-3, with D unclear. The sequence was collected from a human donor with aplastic anemia. CDR3 nucleotides: TGTGCCAGCAATCCCGGGACTGGAAACACCATATATTTT. Its translation: CASNPGTGNTIYF. Full variable domain (missing parts from reference TRBV2 and TRBJ1-3): EPEVTQTPSHQVTQMGQEVILRCVPISNHLYFYWYRQILGQKVEFLVSFYNNEISEKSEIFDDQFSVERPDGSNFTLKIRSTKLEDSAMYFCASNPGTGNTIYFGEGSWLTVV.